This T cell receptor (beta chain) stems from a study of T cell responses to AZD1222 COVID-19 vaccine. Of note for this clone: Its antigen remains unknown.

CDR3 length: 13 residues. The germline CDR1 and CDR2 sequences are SGDLS and YYNGEE. The V end lost 2 bases, the J end lost 3 bases, and 8 bases lay between the germline ends. Only in-frame clones appear in the TCRdb table, and some are missing; sequencing was by immunoSEQ multiplex PCR. The sample contains 75,000 to 90,000 clones, 80% to 95% of which appear only once. The study's findings and limits: Among the donors, most were white British and more were female, and clonal diversity was possibly underestimated. The reported proportion of spike-specific TCRs targeting unmutated variant regions was nearly half.

The sequence derives from an adult who received the AZD1222 COVID-19 vaccine. The sequences come from peripheral blood, collected 28 days after the second AZD1222 dose. V gene TRBV9 combines with J gene TRBJ2-5; D is uncertain. The CDR3 sequence is CASSVGSKETQYF. The DNA for the CDR3 is TGTGCCAGCAGCGTTGGCAGTAAAGAGACCCAGTACTTC.